The source of this T cell receptor (beta chain) is a study of CD8 T cells in Susac syndrome. RNA, at roughly 0.45 to 1 ug, was reverse transcribed with random hexamers. Via MiXCR, TCRdb re-called the immunoSEQ multiplex PCR reads, giving one row per CDR3 protein. The table includes 150,000 to 200,000 distinct CDR3 sequences, about 90% detected once. The germline CDR1 and CDR2 sequences are SGHDT and YYEEEE. This CDR3 comprises 15 residues. Trimming removed 1 base from V and 7 bases from J, with 17 bases in between. This clonotype was sampled from a human donor in good health. Sequenced material: CD4+ T cells from PBMCs. The chain has TRBV5-6 and TRBJ1-2; tentatively, D is TRBD1 (5 bases). The CDR3 sequence: CASSLLGPVVSGYTF. The CDR3 DNA sequence: TGTGCCAGCAGCTTGTTGGGACCTGTGGTTAGTGGCTACACCTTC. The full variable domain, completed using reference TRBV5-6 and TRBJ1-2, is DAGVTQSPTHLIKTRGQQVTLRCSPKSGHDTVSWYQQALGQGPQFIFQYYEEEERQRGNFPDRFSGHQFPNYSSELNVNALLLGDSALYLCASSLLGPVVSGYTFGSGTRLTVV.